These 30 T cell receptor beta chains share one sample of origin, sequenced in a study of T cell repertoires in cytomegalovirus infection. TCRdb recomputed calls from the reads with MiXCR, one row per CDR3 protein. The sample lists some 180,000 distinct CDR3 sequences, about a sixth occurring once. Input material: CD8+ T cells from PBMCs. These receptors were taken from a human donor in good health (CMV status not recorded). Some clones in this sample may be carry-over from other donors' samples.

This clonotype occurred a few times. The chain employs TRBV5-6 and TRBJ2-4; D is perhaps TRBD1 (5 bases). Germline V gives CDR1 SGHDT, CDR2 YYEEEE. This CDR3 region has 15 residues. Trimming took 4 bases from V and 2 from J, leaving 13 bases between them. CDR3 sequence (DNA): TGTGCCAGCAGCGGATTGACAGATCCCAAAAACATTCAGTACTTC. This translates into CASSGLTDPKNIQYF.

This clonotype has just a few counts. The chain employs TRBV7-2 and TRBJ1-1; D gene ambiguous. V lost 7 bases and J 0 bases, leaving 9 bases between the germline ends. This CDR3 has 13 amino acids. CDR1 and CDR2 from the germline V gene are SGHTA and FQGNSA. The CDR3 DNA reads TGTGCCAGCACCTATGGCCTGAACACTGAAGCTTTCTTT. Translated, it gives CASTYGLNTEAFF.

This chain links TRBV7-2 with TRBJ2-7; 8 nucleotides line up with TRBD2. Losses at the gene ends were 3 bases for V and 2 bases for J; bases not matched to a gene: 6. This CDR3 is 15 amino acids long. Germline V lookup: CDR1 SGHTA, CDR2 FQGNSA. CDR3 protein: CASSFNGGEPYEQYF. The CDR3 nucleotides read TGTGCCAGCAGCTTCAACGGGGGGGAGCCCTACGAGCAGTACTTC. The full variable domain, with the rest looked up from reference TRBV7-2 and TRBJ2-7, is GAGVSQSPSNKVTEKGKDVELRCDPISGHTALYWYRQSLGQGLEFLIYFQGNSAPDKSGLPSDRFSAERTGGSVSTLTIQRTQQEDSAVYLCASSFNGGEPYEQYFGPGTRLTVT.

In its sample, this clonotype was seen a few times. This chain connects TRBV7-8 to TRBJ2-1, with 8 bases fitting TRBD2. V shed 2 bases and J 5 bases; nucleotides not matched to a gene: 5. There are 15 residues in the CDR3. Germline CDR1 reads SGHVS; CDR2 reads FQNEAQ. CDR3 bases: TGTGCCAGCAGCTTAAGGGGAGCGGGGGACAATGAGCAGTTCTTC. Its translation is CASSLRGAGDNEQFF.

V usage is TRBV6-5 and J usage is TRBJ2-1, with TRBD2 matching 12 bases. CDR3 length: 18 amino acids. The germline CDR1 and CDR2 sequences are MNHEY and SVGAGI. V shed 2 bases and J 0 bases; nucleotides not matched to a gene: 5. This CDR3 reads CASSYLTSGGSSYNEQFF. In DNA form, the CDR3 reads TGTGCCAGCAGTTACCTCACTAGCGGGGGGAGCTCCTACAATGAGCAGTTCTTC.

This clonotype turned up a few times. The rearrangement uses TRBV9 and TRBJ2-5; TRBD1 aligns across 10 bases. Losses at the gene ends were 1 base for V and 2 bases for J; bases not matched to a gene: 5. The germline V gene encodes CDR1 SGDLS and CDR2 YYNGEE. There are 16 residues in the CDR3. The CDR3: CASSVRQGANQETQYF. CDR3 bases: TGTGCCAGCAGCGTAAGACAGGGGGCGAATCAAGAGACCCAGTACTTC. Based on the CDR3 plus reference TRBV9 and TRBJ2-5, the full variable domain is DSGVTQTPKHLITATGQRVTLRCSPRSGDLSVYWYQQSLDQGLQFLIQYYNGEERAKGNILERFSAQQFPDLHSELNLSSLELGDSALYFCASSVRQGANQETQYFGPGTRLLVL.

V usage is TRBV7-9 and J usage is TRBJ2-1, with 10 bases lining up with TRBD1. There are 17 residues in the CDR3. CDR1 is SEHNR, CDR2 FQNEAQ, per germline (reference sequence). V shed 5 bases, J shed 11 bases, and the junction held 18 bases outside the gene matches. The CDR3 loop is CASSLGPGDRGSSKQFF. Here the CDR3 DNA reads TGTGCCAGCAGCCTCGGGCCCGGGGACAGGGGAAGTTCGAAGCAGTTCTTC.

This clonotype appeared a few times. The genes are TRBV4-1 and TRBJ1-5; weak D call: TRBD1 (5 bases). With 0 bases removed from V and 4 bases from J, the gap between germline ends came to 10 bases. Germline V gives CDR1 MGHRA, CDR2 YSYEKL. The CDR3 covers 15 residues. CDR3 residues: CASSQEIGGNQPQHF. The CDR3 DNA reads as TGCGCCAGCAGCCAAGAAATTGGGGGGAATCAGCCCCAGCATTTT.

This clonotype was recorded a few times. The junction does not match germline at one end; this may be a read error. The rearrangement links TRBV28 to TRBJ2-1, with TRBD2 matching 8 bases. Germline CDR1 is MDHEN and CDR2 is SYDVKM. The CDR3 is 17 residues long. The chain's CDR3 is CANSTTIGGEYYNEQFF. The CDR3 DNA is TGTGCCAACAGTACAACAATCGGGGGGGAGTACTACAATGAGCAGTTCTTC.

This clonotype was seen more than once but under ten times. V gene TRBV20-1 combines with J gene TRBJ2-1, with D possibly being TRBD1 (5 bases). Germline lookup yields CDR1 DFQATT and CDR2 SNEGSKA (reference sequence). The CDR3 runs to 13 residues. V lost 0 bases, J lost 8 bases, and 11 bases lay in between. The CDR3: CSARDIRGHEQFF. CDR3 nucleotides: TGCAGTGCTAGAGATATAAGGGGCCATGAGCAGTTCTTC.

This clonotype occurred a few times. The chain carries TRBV6-1 and TRBJ1-1, with 7 positions matching TRBD1. The CDR3 covers 14 residues. With 5 bases clipped from V and 4 bases from J, the junction kept 7 bases outside the gene matches. The germline gives CDR1 MNHNS, CDR2 SASEGT. CDR3 in amino acids: CASSSRDRPTEAFF. For the CDR3, the DNA is TGTGCCAGCAGTAGCCGGGACAGACCCACTGAAGCTTTCTTT.

The chain recombines TRBV20-1 with TRBJ1-2; D not resolved. This CDR3 region has 14 residues. Deletions cut 1 base from V and 2 bases from J, with 11 bases between. CDR1 and CDR2 (germline): DFQATT, SNEGSKA (reference sequence). CDR3 amino acids: CSARGVGRNYGYTF. The DNA of the CDR3 is TGCAGTGCTAGAGGGGTAGGGAGGAACTATGGCTACACCTTC.

The V gene is TRBV10-3, the J gene TRBJ2-7; possibly TRBD2 for D (6 bases). The CDR3 runs 13 residues. V lost 8 bases and J lost 0, with 11 bases in between. Germline lookup yields CDR1 ENHRY and CDR2 SYGVKD. The CDR3 sequence: CAIRDGSSYEQYF. The DNA of the CDR3 is TGTGCCATCCGAGACGGGAGCTCCTACGAGCAGTACTTC.

This clonotype was detected a few times. This sequence joins TRBV28 and TRBJ2-5, with D perhaps matching TRBD2 (6 bases). Per germline, CDR1 MDHEN and CDR2 SYDVKM. V dropped 7 bases and J dropped 2 bases, with 17 bases sitting between them. CDR3 length: 15 residues. In DNA, the CDR3 is TGTGCCAGCACCGACCCGCGGGAAGTTCAAGAGACCCAGTACTTC. This encodes CASTDPREVQETQYF.

This chain connects TRBV7-2 to TRBJ1-1; 9 nucleotides agree with TRBD1. Germline-derived CDR1 and CDR2 are SGHTA and FQGNSA. The length of the CDR3 is 20 residues. CDR3 coding DNA: TGTCCGCAGACGAGTGCACCCGTCGACCGGGACAGGGTTTCTGGCACTGAAGCTTTCTTT. Residues: CPQTSAPVDRDRVSGTEAFF. Full variable domain (rest looked up from reference TRBV7-2 and TRBJ1-1): GAGVSQSPSNKVTEKGKDVELRCDPISGHTALYWYRQSLGQGLEFLIYFQGNSAPDKSGLPSDRFSAERTGGSVSTLTIQRTQQEDSAVYLCPQTSAPVDRDRVSGTEAFFGQGTRLTVV.

The gene calls are TRBV9 and TRBJ2-3; D may correspond to TRBD1 or TRBD2 (5 bases each). V was trimmed by 10 bases and J by 2 bases, leaving 23 bases between them. Germline V gives CDR1 SGDLS, CDR2 YYNGEE. This CDR3 comprises 16 residues. The CDR3 DNA reads TGTGCCGTCCCTCTGACCCGGGACGGCGACACAGATACGCAGTATTTT. This gives the protein CAVPLTRDGDTDTQYF.

This clonotype was detected only a few times. The V and J genes are TRBV4-3 and TRBJ1-1; no definite D call. V was cut by 1 base and J by 4 bases, with 13 bases left in between. This CDR3 has 15 residues. Germline V lookup: CDR1 LGHNA, CDR2 YSLEER. Here the CDR3 reads CASSQGFSSGTEAFF. CDR3 DNA sequence: TGCGCCAGCAGCCAAGGGTTTTCCTCAGGCACTGAAGCTTTCTTT.

The chain links TRBV27 to TRBJ1-2; D is uncertain. Germline CDR1 MNHEY, CDR2 SMNVEV (reference sequence). V lost 6 bases, J lost 7 bases, and 18 bases lay in between. CDR3 length equals 14 residues. CDR3 amino acids: CASSTKANWGGYTF. The CDR3 bases are TGTGCCAGCAGCACCAAGGCCAATTGGGGTGGCTACACCTTC.

This chain joins TRBV24-1 and TRBJ1-1; D is possibly TRBD1 (5 bases). Germline V gives CDR1 KGHDR, CDR2 SFDVKD. The CDR3 loop spans 11 amino acids. Trimming cost V 10 bases and J 6 bases, with 11 bases left between them. The DNA for the CDR3 is TGTGCCACTCGTGGAGGGGCTGAAGCTTTCTTT. It encodes CATRGGAEAFF.

This clonotype was seen more than once but under ten times. In nucleotides, the CDR3 is TGTGCCAGCAGCTTAGACCTTCTGGGGCGCGGAAACATTCAGTACTTC. Its protein product is CASSLDLLGRGNIQYF. The gene calls are TRBV7-2 and TRBJ2-4; maybe TRBD1 (5 bases). CDR1 SGHTA and CDR2 FQGNSA come from the germline V gene. The length of the CDR3 is 16 residues. V was trimmed by 1 base and J by 6 bases, leaving 16 bases between them.

The chain carries TRBV20-1 and TRBJ1-2; D may be TRBD1 (6 bases). The CDR3 is 16 residues long. V was trimmed by 2 bases and J by 2 bases, leaving 18 bases between them. Germline V lookup: CDR1 DFQATT, CDR2 SNEGSKA (reference sequence). CDR3 region: CSARKPVGGRNYGYTF. CDR3 bases: TGCAGTGCTAGAAAGCCCGTCGGGGGGCGAAACTATGGCTACACCTTC.

The table lists this clonotype with many counts. The gene calls are TRBV7-2 and TRBJ1-1; no definite D call. CDR1 SGHTA and CDR2 FQGNSA come from the germline V gene. This CDR3 has 14 residues. V was cut by 0 bases and J by 1 base, with 6 bases left in between. CDR3: CASSLAGPNTEAFF. CDR3 DNA: TGTGCCAGCAGCTTAGCCGGGCCGAACACTGAAGCTTTCTTT.

The chain has TRBV7-9 and TRBJ2-7; D call uncertain. Germline lookup yields CDR1 SEHNR and CDR2 FQNEAQ (reference sequence). The CDR3 loop spans 15 amino acids. The ends were cut back, 1 base at V and 2 bases at J, with 12 bases in the middle. The CDR3 coding sequence is TGTGCCAGCAGCTTAGGCCTGGAACAGACCTACGAGCAGTACTTC. Its translation: CASSLGLEQTYEQYF.

This clonotype has a handful of counts. This sequence joins TRBV7-6 and TRBJ2-7; 9 positions agree with TRBD1. J lost 5 bases, V lost 5 bases, and 10 bases had no gene match. The CDR3 covers 15 residues. Germline loops: CDR1 SGHVS, CDR2 FNYEAQ. The chain's CDR3 is CASSEGTGPGHEQYF. The CDR3 DNA follows: TGTGCCAGCAGCGAAGGGACAGGGCCAGGTCACGAGCAGTACTTC. Drawing the rest from reference TRBV7-6 and TRBJ2-7, the complete variable domain is GAGVSQSPRYKVTKRGQDVALRCDPISGHVSLYWYRQALGQGPEFLTYFNYEAQQDKSGLPNDRFSAERPEGSISTLTIQRTEQRDSAMYRCASSEGTGPGHEQYFGPGTRLTVT.

CDR3 protein: CASSLDPALNTEAFF. For the CDR3, the DNA is TGTGCCAGCAGCTTAGATCCAGCTCTGAACACTGAAGCTTTCTTT. The gene calls are TRBV11-2 and TRBJ1-1, with unresolved D. Trimming took 0 bases from V and 0 from J, leaving 8 bases between them. The CDR3 consists of 15 residues. The germline V gene encodes CDR1 SGHAT and CDR2 FQNNGV. The complete variable domain, with remaining parts taken from reference TRBV11-2 and TRBJ1-1, reads EAGVAQSPRYKIIEKRQSVAFWCNPISGHATLYWYQQILGQGPKLLIQFQNNGVVDDSQLPKDRFSAERLKGVDSTLKIQPAKLEDSAVYLCASSLDPALNTEAFFGQGTRLTVV.

On this clonotype itself: A read error may account for a junction end that differs from germline. The chain uses TRBV6-5 and TRBJ2-2; D not resolved. The CDR3 is made up of 12 amino acids. Germline CDR1 and CDR2: MNHEY and SVGAGI. CDR3 coding DNA: TGTGCCCGCAGTTACAACACCGGGGAGCTGTTTTTT. Protein product: CARSYNTGELFF.

The chain employs TRBV20-1 and TRBJ1-1, with D possibly TRBD1 on 5 matching bases. The CDR3 contains 12 residues. CDR1 and CDR2 from the germline V gene are DFQATT and SNEGSKA (reference sequence). V dropped 2 bases and J dropped 8 bases, with 12 bases sitting between them. The CDR3 bases are TGCAGTGCTAGAATGCGACAGACCGAAGCTTTCTTT. Residues: CSARMRQTEAFF.

This clonotype is medium-sized in the sample. The CDR3 nucleotides read TGTGCCAGCAGCCGGGGACAGGGAAACTCCTATGGCTACACCTTC. Protein: CASSRGQGNSYGYTF. This chain connects TRBV7-2 to TRBJ1-2; 9 nucleotides match TRBD1. Germline assignment: CDR1 SGHTA and CDR2 FQGNSA. Trimming at V came to 5 bases and at J to 4 bases, leaving 8 bases not matched to a gene. CDR3 length equals 15 residues.

The genes are TRBV19 and TRBJ2-3, with 8 bases lining up with TRBD2. The CDR3 consists of 13 residues. Per the germline V gene, CDR1 is LNHDA and CDR2 is SQIVND (reference sequence). With 5 bases clipped from V and 4 bases from J, the junction kept 2 bases outside the gene matches. CDR3 sequence: CASSPGLADTQYF. The CDR3 nucleotides are TGTGCCAGTAGTCCGGGACTAGCAGATACGCAGTATTTT.

CDR3 DNA: TGTGCCAGCAGTTTATCGTGGCGAGGGGAGCAGTTCTTC. It encodes CASSLSWRGEQFF. V is TRBV27 and J is TRBJ2-1; D might be TRBD2 (5 bases). The V gene lost 0 bases and the J gene lost 10 bases, with 10 bases spanning the gap. Germline CDR1 and CDR2: MNHEY and SMNVEV (reference sequence). The CDR3 totals 13 residues.